The rows below give T cell receptor beta chains drawn from one sample of a study of T cells in Graves' hyperthyroidism and ophthalmopathy. MiXCR, applied by TCRdb to the multiplex PCR reads, yields one record per CDR3 protein. The profile covers under 200,000 distinct CDR3 sequences, with 9.4% appearing a single time and approximately 20% taken by the ten largest. Sequencing was done on a sample of blood. These receptors all come from a woman younger than 35 with Graves' hyperthyroidism that later progressed to Graves' ophthalmopathy. Each CDR3 is given with its conserved first and last residue. D genes are given only for firm matches. Clone size, where shown, is once, few, many, or a class for clones that have expanded.

d_gene: TRBD1
len: 15
v_gene: TRBV6-1
abundance: few
j_gene: TRBJ1-5
CDR3nt: TGTGCCAGCAGCAGAGGGACAGGGGCGGGTCAGCCCCAGCATTTT
CDR3aa: CASSRGTGAGQPQHF

d_gene: NA
len: 13
v_gene: TRBV20-1
abundance: few
j_gene: TRBJ2-1
CDR3nt: TGCAGTGCTAGACACACACCCGACAATGAGCAGTTCTTC
CDR3aa: CSARHTPDNEQFF

d_gene: NA
len: 17
v_gene: TRBV24-1
abundance: many
j_gene: TRBJ2-2
CDR3nt: TGTGCCACCAGTGATTCAGAAGCGCTAACCTACACCGGGGAGCTGTTTTTT
CDR3aa: CATSDSEALTYTGELFF

d_gene: TRBD1
len: 14
v_gene: TRBV6-1
abundance: many
j_gene: TRBJ1-1
CDR3nt: TGTGCCAGCAGTCGCCTGGGACAGGGGGCTGAAGCTTTCTTT
CDR3aa: CASSRLGQGAEAFF

d_gene: TRBD2
len: 15
v_gene: TRBV19
abundance: few
j_gene: TRBJ2-1
CDR3nt: TGTGCCAGTAGTGATAGCGGGAGGGCCTACAATGAGCAGTTCTTC
CDR3aa: CASSDSGRAYNEQFF

d_gene: NA
len: 15
v_gene: TRBV3-1
abundance: NA
j_gene: TRBJ1-3
CDR3nt: TGTGCCAGCACCGATTCAGGTTTCTCTGGAAACACCATATATTTT
CDR3aa: CASTDSGFSGNTIYF

d_gene: NA
len: 12
v_gene: TRBV20-1
abundance: many
j_gene: TRBJ1-1
CDR3nt: TGCAGTGCTCCGAGAGGAAACACTGAAGCTTTCTTT
CDR3aa: CSAPRGNTEAFF

d_gene: NA
len: 14
v_gene: TRBV2
abundance: many
j_gene: TRBJ1-1
CDR3nt: TGTGCCAGCAGTGTGGACAACGGGAACACTGAAGCTTTCTTT
CDR3aa: CASSVDNGNTEAFF

d_gene: TRBD1
len: 13
v_gene: TRBV12-3/TRBV12-4
abundance: many
j_gene: TRBJ2-7
CDR3nt: TGTGCCAGCATGCGACAGGGAGTCTACGAGCAGTACTTC
CDR3aa: CASMRQGVYEQYF

d_gene: NA
len: 15
v_gene: TRBV20-1
abundance: many
j_gene: TRBJ1-5
CDR3nt: TGCAGTGCTAGAGATCCCCTCTCTTTCGATCAGCCCCAGCATTTT
CDR3aa: CSARDPLSFDQPQHF

d_gene: NA
len: 13
v_gene: TRBV12-3/TRBV12-4
abundance: many
j_gene: TRBJ1-1
CDR3nt: TGTGCCAGCAGTTTTCGAGGACGCACTGAAGCTTTCTTT
CDR3aa: CASSFRGRTEAFF

d_gene: NA
len: 15
v_gene: TRBV6-1
abundance: NA
j_gene: TRBJ1-4
CDR3nt: TGTGCCAGCAGTGAAGGGATAGGGGGAAATGAAAAACTGTTTTTT
CDR3aa: CASSEGIGGNEKLFF

d_gene: NA
len: 13
v_gene: TRBV25-1
abundance: many
j_gene: TRBJ1-2
CDR3nt: TGTGCCAGCAGTGCCCCGGGCACCTATGGCTACACCTTC
CDR3aa: CASSAPGTYGYTF

d_gene: NA
len: 18
v_gene: TRBV4-1
abundance: NA
j_gene: TRBJ1-1
CDR3nt: TGCGCCAGCAGCCAAGATAATTTTCGGGGTGTCGGGAACACTGAAGCTTTCTTT
CDR3aa: CASSQDNFRGVGNTEAFF

d_gene: TRBD2
len: 17
v_gene: TRBV3-1
abundance: many
j_gene: TRBJ2-1
CDR3nt: TGTGCCAGCAGCCGCAAAACGACTAGCGGGAGATTGAATGAGCAGTTCTTC
CDR3aa: CASSRKTTSGRLNEQFF

d_gene: NA
len: 13
v_gene: TRBV19
abundance: many
j_gene: TRBJ1-2
CDR3nt: TGTGCCAGTACGGCGGGGTCTGGCTATGGCTACACCTTC
CDR3aa: CASTAGSGYGYTF

d_gene: NA
len: 13
v_gene: TRBV27
abundance: few
j_gene: TRBJ1-2
CDR3nt: TGTGCCAGCAGTCCCGACAGAGACCATGGCTACACCTTC
CDR3aa: CASSPDRDHGYTF